The clone carrying this TCR beta chain was picked up a small number of times. Germline assignment: CDR1 ENHRY and CDR2 SYGVKD. Trimming removed 3 bases from V and 3 bases from J; junction bases left unmatched: 2. The CDR3 covers 13 residues. The data originate from a study of beta chain features in type 1 diabetes. The whole isolated RNA underwent reverse transcription, so sequencing captured expressed TCRB transcripts. Method: immunoSEQ multiplex PCR; TCRdb's copy keeps in-frame clones and lacks some. Altogether a few hundred thousand clones are present, around 9.6% being singletons, with the ten largest covering less than 0.035%.

Sequencing was performed on naive CD4+ T cells from blood. The sequence came from a woman under 30 in good health. The rearrangement links TRBV10-3 to TRBJ2-7; 7 bases map to TRBD2. CDR3 sequence (DNA): TGTGCCATCAGTGATCCTAGCGGCTACGAGCAGTACTTC. It translates to CAISDPSGYEQYF.